Each of the 29 T cell receptor beta chains below was sequenced from the same sample in a study of cytomegalovirus exposure and HLA in healthy donors (dated by TCRdb to the late 2010s). Libraries were made using the immunoSEQ multiplex PCR assay. A mixture of 60 forward primers for TCR Vbeta segments and 13 reverse primers for TCR Jbeta segments was used in the multiplex PCR. TCRdb holds this immuneACCESS table with in-frame rearrangements only. Some clones are missing; in checked studies, unresolved V genes explain under half, and the rest has no known cause. Present in this sample are 160,000 or so clones, about 69% of which were seen just once. 2% to 2.5% of the sample belongs to the ten largest clones. The sample taken for sequencing was PBMCs. These receptors all stem from a human donor in good health.

The chain links TRBV2 to TRBJ2-1; D is unclear. Per germline, CDR1 SNHLY and CDR2 FYNNEI. The CDR3 length is 13 residues. The V and J ends lost 7 bases and 5 bases respectively, with 12 bases between them. Here the CDR3 reads CASILAENNEQFF. The CDR3 region has the DNA TGTGCCAGCATACTGGCGGAAAACAATGAGCAGTTCTTC. The entire variable domain, with the rest obtained from reference TRBV2 and TRBJ2-1, is as follows: EPEVTQTPSHQVTQMGQEVILRCVPISNHLYFYWYRQILGQKVEFLVSFYNNEISEKSEIFDDQFSVERPDGSNFTLKIRSTKLEDSAMYFCASILAENNEQFFGPGTRLTVL.

The V gene is TRBV6-6, the J gene TRBJ2-3, with TRBD2 as a possible D gene (6 bases). The germline gives CDR1 MNHNY, CDR2 SVGAGI (reference sequence). Trimming stripped 8 bases from V and 5 bases from J, with 14 bases between. The CDR3 extends over 13 amino acids. DNA for the CDR3: TGTGCCAGCCGCCGGGACTGGAAAGATACGCAGTATTTT. It yields the protein CASRRDWKDTQYF.

The CDR3 DNA reads as TGTGCCAGTAGTATCGGAGTCGAGCAGTACTTC. This gives the protein CASSIGVEQYF. V usage is TRBV19 and J usage is TRBJ2-7; D gene uncertain. This CDR3 comprises 11 residues. Germline-derived CDR1 and CDR2 are LNHDA and SQIVND (reference sequence). The V and J ends lost 3 bases and 6 bases respectively, with 6 bases between them.

Only a few counts were recorded for this clone. In DNA, the CDR3 is TGTGCCAGCAGCCGGAGCGGGGTAGAGCAGTACTTC. This gives the protein CASSRSGVEQYF. This chain uses TRBV14 with TRBJ2-7; 7 bases align to TRBD2. The CDR3 extends over 12 amino acids. Trimming took 4 bases from V and 7 from J; bases not matched to a gene: 4. The germline V gene encodes CDR1 SGHDN and CDR2 FVKESK.

Of note for this clone: The junction departs from the called germline gene at one end, perhaps through a read error. The chain combines TRBV7-9 with TRBJ1-6, with D tentatively TRBD1 (5 bases). The CDR3 is made up of 14 amino acids. CDR1 is SEHNR and CDR2 is FQNEAQ in the germline V gene (reference sequence). CDR3 loop: CASSLAVAGSPFHF. CDR3 DNA sequence: TGTGCCAGCAGCTTAGCCGTGGCAGGGTCACCCTTCCACTTT.

The chain is built from TRBV18 and TRBJ1-4; 8 nucleotides line up with TRBD1. V trimming: 3 bases; J trimming: 9 bases; junction bases outside the gene matches: 9. Germline lookup yields CDR1 KGHSH and CDR2 LQKENI. This CDR3 is built from 15 residues. CDR3 region: CASSPPDREVQKLFF. The CDR3 nucleotides read TGTGCCAGCTCACCTCCGGACAGGGAGGTTCAAAAACTGTTTTTT. Filled out from reference TRBV18 and TRBJ1-4, the complete variable domain reads NAGVMQNPRHLVRRRGQEARLRCSPMKGHSHVYWYRQLPEEGLKFMVYLQKENIIDESGMPKERFSAEFPKEGPSILRIQQVVRGDSAAYFCASSPPDREVQKLFFGSGTQLSVL.

This clone was seen a single time. This sequence joins TRBV4-1 and TRBJ2-2; 8 bases align to TRBD1. With V trimmed by 0 bases and J by 8 bases, 2 bases remained unmatched. The length of the CDR3 is 14 residues. Germline-derived CDR1 and CDR2 are MGHRA and YSYEKL. This CDR3 is CASSQEQGVGELFF. Written as DNA, the CDR3 is TGCGCCAGCAGCCAAGAACAGGGGGTAGGGGAGCTGTTTTTT.

This clone was counted between two and nine times. The chain carries TRBV6-1 and TRBJ2-1, with TRBD2 matching 7 bases. V lost 1 base, J lost 10 bases, and 4 bases stayed unmatched. Germline CDR1 and CDR2: MNHNS and SASEGT. The CDR3 loop spans 13 amino acids. The CDR3 spells CASSEGNGREQFF. CDR3 bases: TGTGCCAGCAGTGAAGGAAACGGGAGGGAGCAGTTCTTC.

The chain recombines TRBV4-1 with TRBJ1-2; 10 nucleotides line up with TRBD1. The CDR3 length is 15 residues. In germline, CDR1 is MGHRA, CDR2 YSYEKL. V dropped 1 base and J dropped 2; count of bases not matched to a gene: 1. CDR3 bases: TGCGCCAGCAGCCAAGGGGACAGGGGCAACTATGGCTACACCTTC. Translating it yields CASSQGDRGNYGYTF.

CDR3 sequence reads: CAIGQGLNTEAFF. The CDR3 region has the DNA TGTGCCATCGGACAGGGATTGAACACTGAAGCTTTCTTT. The chain couples TRBV10-3 to TRBJ1-1; 8 bases map to TRBD1. The V segment lost 8 bases and the J segment 0 bases; nucleotides outside the gene matches: 2. The germline CDR1 and CDR2 sequences are ENHRY and SYGVKD. The CDR3 is 13 amino acids.

This clone was observed once. The V and J genes are TRBV30 and TRBJ1-5; the D gene is possibly TRBD1 (6 bases). Looked up from germline, CDR1 is GTSNPN and CDR2 is SVGIG (reference sequence). Trimming cost V 0 bases and J 9 bases, with 18 bases left between them. The CDR3 loop spans 15 amino acids. CDR3 loop: CAWSVQQGDGGPQHF. The CDR3 DNA follows: TGTGCCTGGAGTGTACAACAGGGCGACGGCGGGCCCCAGCATTTT.

The gene calls are TRBV5-6 and TRBJ1-2; no clear D gene. The CDR3 has 13 residues. Germline CDR1 and CDR2: SGHDT and YYEEEE. The V and J ends lost 4 bases and 3 bases respectively, with 10 bases between them. The CDR3 sequence is CASSPDKDYGYTF. In nucleotides, the CDR3 is TGTGCCAGCAGCCCAGACAAGGACTATGGCTACACCTTC.

This clone was observed a single time. V is TRBV7-8 and J is TRBJ1-1; TRBD1 might be the D (5 bases). CDR1 and CDR2 from the germline V gene are SGHVS and FQNEAQ. Trimming stripped 2 bases from V and 11 bases from J, with 12 bases between. This CDR3 region has 12 residues. The CDR3 is CASSLFGGLAFF. In nucleotides, the CDR3 is TGTGCCAGCAGCTTATTCGGGGGTTTGGCTTTCTTT.

V usage is TRBV9 and J usage is TRBJ1-1; 8 nucleotides agree with TRBD1. From germline, CDR1 is SGDLS and CDR2 YYNGEE. The CDR3 runs 14 residues. V trimming: 6 bases; J trimming: 0 bases; junction bases outside the gene matches: 4. CDR3 residues: CASTTQGVNTEAFF. CDR3 in DNA: TGTGCCAGCACCACACAGGGGGTGAACACTGAAGCTTTCTTT.

This chain connects TRBV5-1 to TRBJ2-7; 8 bases are a match to TRBD1. This CDR3 is built from 14 residues. Trimming removed 4 bases from V and 5 bases from J; junction bases left unmatched: 8. Germline CDR1 SGHRS, CDR2 YFSETQ. The CDR3 sequence: CASSITGGHNEQYF. In nucleotides, the CDR3 is TGCGCCAGCAGCATCACAGGGGGGCACAACGAGCAGTACTTC.

The chain links TRBV19 to TRBJ2-5; the match to TRBD2 covers 7 bases. The CDR3 contains 14 residues. Looked up from germline, CDR1 is LNHDA and CDR2 is SQIVND (reference sequence). The V gene end was trimmed by 0 bases and the J gene end by 5 bases; junction bases not matched to a gene: 3. CDR3: CASSIEGSGETQYF. The CDR3 DNA reads TGTGCCAGTAGTATAGAGGGTAGCGGGGAGACCCAGTACTTC.

This clone was counted a single time. For the CDR3, the DNA is TGTGCCAGCAGCTTAGCGGGGAAGACAGGATCTCTCAATCAGCCCCAGCATTTT. Translation gives CASSLAGKTGSLNQPQHF. V gene TRBV7-8 combines with J gene TRBJ1-5; D possibly corresponds to TRBD1 (6 bases). V lost 0 bases and J lost 3, with 18 bases in between. CDR3 length: 18 amino acids. CDR1 and CDR2 from the germline V gene are SGHVS and FQNEAQ. Complete variable domain (other parts from reference TRBV7-8 and TRBJ1-5): GAGVSQSPRYKVAKRGQDVALRCDPISGHVSLFWYQQALGQGPEFLTYFQNEAQLDKSGLPSDRFFAERPEGSVSTLKIQRTQQEDSAVYLCASSLAGKTGSLNQPQHFGDGTRLSIL.

This clone appeared a single time. J is TRBJ1-2 and V is TRBV15; D not resolved. The CDR3 contains 15 residues. The V gene lost 0 bases and the J gene lost 8 bases, with 16 bases spanning the gap. Germline V gives CDR1 LNHNV, CDR2 YYDKDF (reference sequence). The CDR3 region has the DNA TGTGCCACCAGCAGAGAACCCCTCGCGACTGAGGGCTACACCTTC. Residues: CATSREPLATEGYTF.

On this clone: Compared with germline, one end of the junction differs, possibly owing to a read error. This chain joins TRBV14 and TRBJ2-7; 7 nucleotides align to TRBD1. The CDR3 is made up of 14 amino acids. The germline gives CDR1 SGHDN, CDR2 FVKESK. CDR3 sequence reads: CASGQRRTGHEQYF. CDR3 DNA: TGTGCCAGCGGCCAAAGACGGACAGGCCACGAGCAGTACTTC.

The chain carries TRBV4-1 and TRBJ1-2; D is uncertain. This CDR3 spans 15 amino acids. From germline, CDR1 is MGHRA and CDR2 YSYEKL. V was cut by 6 bases and J by 7 bases, with 21 bases left in between. The CDR3 nucleotides are TGCGCCAGCAGGTCAGGTCGGCCGCAACCCCGTGGCTACACCTTC. Its translation: CASRSGRPQPRGYTF.

The chain employs TRBV5-1 and TRBJ2-1, with TRBD2 matching 11 bases. Losses at the gene ends were 6 bases for V and 5 bases for J; bases not matched to a gene: 13. CDR3 size: 17 residues. Germline V gene data show CDR1 as SGHRS and CDR2 as YFSETQ. The CDR3 DNA reads as TGCGCCAGCAATCTCCCCTCTAGCGGGGGGAACCACAATGAGCAGTTCTTC. Protein: CASNLPSSGGNHNEQFF.

This clone was recorded a few times. This sample also contains other DNA sequences that code for the same CDR3. V usage is TRBV6-4 and J usage is TRBJ2-1, with 10 bases identical to TRBD2. The ends lost 0 bases at V and 6 bases at J; junction bases unmatched: 2. CDR1 is MRHNA, CDR2 SNTAGT, per germline. This CDR3 comprises 15 residues. This CDR3 is CASSDSSGGANEQFF. CDR3 coding DNA: TGTGCCAGCAGTGACTCAAGCGGGGGGGCCAATGAGCAGTTCTTC.

The chain has TRBV7-6 and TRBJ1-5, with TRBD1 matching 8 bases. The CDR3 runs to 17 residues. With 5 bases clipped from V and 2 bases from J, the junction kept 11 bases outside the gene matches. Per the germline V gene, CDR1 is SGHVS and CDR2 is FNYEAQ. The CDR3 spells CASSPQDRGKGNQPQHF. The CDR3 nucleotides read TGTGCCAGCAGCCCCCAAGACAGGGGTAAGGGCAATCAGCCCCAGCATTTT.

The rearrangement joins TRBV4-1 to TRBJ1-1; 9 positions agree with TRBD1. V gave up 3 bases and J gave up 3 bases; unmatched junction bases: 2. The CDR3 spans 14 residues. Germline CDR1 is MGHRA and CDR2 is YSYEKL. CDR3 sequence: CASSHWTGDTEAFF. In nucleotides, the CDR3 is TGCGCCAGCAGCCATTGGACAGGGGACACTGAAGCTTTCTTT.

Here the CDR3 reads CASRDGDKETQYF. CDR3 sequence (DNA): TGTGCCTCACGTGACGGGGATAAAGAGACCCAGTACTTC. The chain joins TRBV10-3 to TRBJ2-5, with a tentative D call TRBD2 (5 bases). The germline CDR1 and CDR2 sequences are ENHRY and SYGVKD. The length of the CDR3 is 13 residues. Trimming stripped 11 bases from V and 3 bases from J, with 16 bases between.

This chain joins TRBV9 and TRBJ2-2; 8 bases match TRBD1. With V trimmed by 2 bases and J by 4 bases, 1 base remained unmatched. This CDR3 region has 14 residues. Germline V gene lookup returns CDR1 SGDLS and CDR2 YYNGEE. The CDR3: CASSVDRGTGELFF. The CDR3, as DNA: TGTGCCAGCAGCGTCGACAGGGGCACCGGGGAGCTGTTTTTT.

This sequence joins TRBV19 and TRBJ2-1, with TRBD1 matching 7 bases. V shed 6 bases and J 2 bases; nucleotides not matched to a gene: 10. Germline V lookup: CDR1 LNHDA, CDR2 SQIVND (reference sequence). This CDR3 has 16 residues. CDR3 nucleotides: TGTGCCAGTAGGGGAAAGACAGGGTCTGCCTACAATGAGCAGTTCTTC. Translation gives CASRGKTGSAYNEQFF.

This chain joins TRBV6-4 and TRBJ2-7, with D perhaps TRBD2 (5 bases). In germline, CDR1 is MRHNA, CDR2 SNTAGT. The CDR3 is made up of 10 amino acids. The germline V and J ends were trimmed by 8 bases and 5 bases, with 7 bases remaining between them. The DNA of the CDR3 is TGTGCCAGCCCGGGAAACGAGCAGTACTTC. It translates to CASPGNEQYF.

The genes are TRBV7-8 and TRBJ1-2, with 10 bases that match TRBD1. J gave up 3 bases and V 5 bases, and 6 bases lay outside the gene matches. The CDR3 runs to 15 residues. Germline CDR1 and CDR2: SGHVS and FQNEAQ. The chain's CDR3 is CASSPETGGYYGYTF. The CDR3 DNA is TGTGCCAGCAGCCCGGAGACAGGGGGCTACTATGGCTACACCTTC.